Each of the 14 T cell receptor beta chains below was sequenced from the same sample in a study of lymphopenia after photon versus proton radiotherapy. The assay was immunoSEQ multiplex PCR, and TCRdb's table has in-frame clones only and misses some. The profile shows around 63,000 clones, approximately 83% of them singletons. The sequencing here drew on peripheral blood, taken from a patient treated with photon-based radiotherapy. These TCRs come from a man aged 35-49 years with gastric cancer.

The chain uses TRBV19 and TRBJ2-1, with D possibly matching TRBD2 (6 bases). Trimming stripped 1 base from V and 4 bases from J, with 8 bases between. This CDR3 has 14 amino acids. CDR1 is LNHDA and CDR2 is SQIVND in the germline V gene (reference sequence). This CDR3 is CASSIGTIYNEQFF. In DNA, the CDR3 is TGTGCCAGTAGTATAGGGACTATTTACAATGAGCAGTTCTTC.

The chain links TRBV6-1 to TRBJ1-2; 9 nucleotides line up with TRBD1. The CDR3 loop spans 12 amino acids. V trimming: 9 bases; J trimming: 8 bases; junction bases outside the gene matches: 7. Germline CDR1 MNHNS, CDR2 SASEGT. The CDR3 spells CASPGTGTGYTF. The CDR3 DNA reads TGTGCCAGTCCCGGGACAGGGACGGGCTACACCTTC.

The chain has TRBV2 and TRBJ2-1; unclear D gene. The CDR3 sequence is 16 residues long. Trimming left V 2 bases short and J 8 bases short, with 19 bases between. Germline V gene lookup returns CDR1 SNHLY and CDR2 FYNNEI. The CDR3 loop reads CASSESLPMSEDEQFF. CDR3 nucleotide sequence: TGTGCCAGCAGTGAATCCCTCCCAATGTCGGAAGATGAGCAGTTCTTC.

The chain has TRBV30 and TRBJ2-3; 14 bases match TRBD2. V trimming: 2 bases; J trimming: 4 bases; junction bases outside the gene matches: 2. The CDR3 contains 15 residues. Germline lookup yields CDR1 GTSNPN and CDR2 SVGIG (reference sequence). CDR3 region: CAWSRGLAGADTQYF. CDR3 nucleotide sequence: TGTGCCTGGAGTAGGGGACTAGCGGGGGCAGATACGCAGTATTTT.

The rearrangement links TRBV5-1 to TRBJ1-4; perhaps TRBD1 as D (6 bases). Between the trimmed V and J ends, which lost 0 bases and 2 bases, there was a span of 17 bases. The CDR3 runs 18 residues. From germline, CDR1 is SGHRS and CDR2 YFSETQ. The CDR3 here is CASSLGERGARTNEKLFF. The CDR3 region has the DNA TGCGCCAGCAGCTTGGGGGAGCGGGGGGCGCGCACTAATGAAAAACTGTTTTTT.

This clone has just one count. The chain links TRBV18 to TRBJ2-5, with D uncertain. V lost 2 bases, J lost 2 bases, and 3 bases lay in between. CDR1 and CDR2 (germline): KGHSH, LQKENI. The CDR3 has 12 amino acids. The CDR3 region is CASSPGQETQYF. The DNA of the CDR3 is TGTGCCAGCTCACCAGGGCAAGAGACCCAGTACTTC.

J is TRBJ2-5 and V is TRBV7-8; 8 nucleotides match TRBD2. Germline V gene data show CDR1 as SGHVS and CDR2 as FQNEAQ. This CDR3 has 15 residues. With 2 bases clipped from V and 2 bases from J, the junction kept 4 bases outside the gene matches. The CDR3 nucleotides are TGTGCCAGCAGCTTACGTGGCGGGGGGCAAGAGACCCAGTACTTC. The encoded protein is CASSLRGGGQETQYF.

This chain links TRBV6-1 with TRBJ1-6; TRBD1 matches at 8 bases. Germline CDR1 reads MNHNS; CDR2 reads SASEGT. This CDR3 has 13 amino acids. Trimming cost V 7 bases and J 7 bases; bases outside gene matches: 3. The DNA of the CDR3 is TGTGCCAGCATCTGGACAGGGAATTCACCCCTCCACTTT. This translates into CASIWTGNSPLHF.

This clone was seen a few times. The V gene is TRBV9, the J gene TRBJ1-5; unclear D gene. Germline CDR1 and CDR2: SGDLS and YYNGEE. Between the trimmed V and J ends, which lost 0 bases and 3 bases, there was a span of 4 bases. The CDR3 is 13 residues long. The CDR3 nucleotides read TGTGCCAGCAGCGTAGACACCAATCAGCCCCAGCATTTT. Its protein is CASSVDTNQPQHF.

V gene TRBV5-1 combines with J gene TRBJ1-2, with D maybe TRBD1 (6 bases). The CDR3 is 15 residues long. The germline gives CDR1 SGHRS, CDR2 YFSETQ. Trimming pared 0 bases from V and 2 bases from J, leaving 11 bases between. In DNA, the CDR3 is TGCGCCAGCAGCTTGGCCCAGGGGCCGAACTATGGCTACACCTTC. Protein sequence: CASSLAQGPNYGYTF.

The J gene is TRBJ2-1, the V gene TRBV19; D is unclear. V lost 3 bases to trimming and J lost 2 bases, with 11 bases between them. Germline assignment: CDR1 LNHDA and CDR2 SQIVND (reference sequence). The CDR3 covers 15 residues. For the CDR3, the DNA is TGTGCCAGTAGTATCGCTGGGTTGGCCTACAATGAGCAGTTCTTC. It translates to CASSIAGLAYNEQFF.

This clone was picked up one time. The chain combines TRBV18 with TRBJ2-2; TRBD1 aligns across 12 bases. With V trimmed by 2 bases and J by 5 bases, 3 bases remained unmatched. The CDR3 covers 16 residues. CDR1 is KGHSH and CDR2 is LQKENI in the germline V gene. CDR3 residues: CASSPMGQGATGELFF. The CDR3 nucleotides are TGTGCCAGCTCACCAATGGGACAGGGGGCTACCGGGGAGCTGTTTTTT.

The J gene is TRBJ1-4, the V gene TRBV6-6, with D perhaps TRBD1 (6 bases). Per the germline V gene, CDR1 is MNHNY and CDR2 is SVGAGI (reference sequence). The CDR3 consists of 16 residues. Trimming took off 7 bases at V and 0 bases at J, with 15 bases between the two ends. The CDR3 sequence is CASNPADRTTNEKLFF. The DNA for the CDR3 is TGTGCCAGCAACCCAGCGGACAGAACAACTAATGAAAAACTGTTTTTT.

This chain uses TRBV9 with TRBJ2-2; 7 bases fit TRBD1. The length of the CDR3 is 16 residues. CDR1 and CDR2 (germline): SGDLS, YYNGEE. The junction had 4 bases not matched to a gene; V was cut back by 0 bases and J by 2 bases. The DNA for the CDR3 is TGTGCCAGCAGCGTAGGCCGAGGGGGCAACACCGGGGAGCTGTTTTTT. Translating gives CASSVGRGGNTGELFF.